The T cell receptor (beta chain) described here comes from a study of blood T cell repertoires in COVID-19. Study summary: There were acute and convalescent COVID-19 samples, and they came from the United States, Italy and Spain. T cells, B-cell-depleted T cells, or PBMCs supplied cDNA or gDNA.

The CDR3 is 13 amino acids. Germline V CDR1 and CDR2: KGHSH, LQKENI. Trimming left V 6 bases short and J 5 bases short, with 11 bases between. In the original workflow: Using reference gene primer amplification, nucleated cell counts were estimated. Libraries were prepared by immunoSEQ multiplex PCR; TCRdb keeps only in-frame clonotypes and omits some of them. D and trimming come from the DNA, and the V and J calls and clone size come from that table. In the table there are 230,000 or so clones, 80% to 85% of which are singletons. What was sequenced was peripheral blood. This chain links TRBV18 with TRBJ2-1; D is unclear. This receptor was taken from a human donor in a cohort sampled during active COVID-19. Written as DNA, the CDR3 is TGTGCCAGCTCCCTGACCAGGAACAATGAGCAGTTCTTC. It translates to CASSLTRNNEQFF.